Included here is one T cell receptor (beta chain) sequence, with context. As yet, its antigen is unknown. This sample was included in a study of vaccination and CD4 T cells after COVID-19. Study in general: Blood was drawn a median about 75 days post second dose, range 14 to 241.

Cultured CD4+ T cell DNA underwent sequencing with the Oncomine TCR Beta short-read assay. Genomic DNA was drawn out of CD4+ T cells grown in culture. One entry per CDR3 protein, called by TCRdb with MiXCR from the PCR reads. The profile covers more than 1,500 distinct CDR3 sequences, with approximately 68% appearing a single time and 52% taken by the ten largest. V was clipped by 10 bases and J by 0 bases; unmatched bases: 5. Germline V CDR1 and CDR2: SEHNR, FQNEAQ (reference sequence). The CDR3 contains 14 residues. Documented treatment: approximately 10-day PBMC culture with coronavirus spike peptide pools or control peptides (ViraFEST assay).

The chain couples TRBV7-9 to TRBJ2-2; the match to TRBD1 covers 7 bases. The receptor's source is a human donor who had recovered from COVID-19. Sequenced here: CD4+ T cells from blood, cultured in vitro, sampled after SARS-CoV-2 vaccination. The CDR3 region is CANTGVSNTGELFF. Written as DNA, the CDR3 is TGTGCCAACACAGGGGTCTCGAACACCGGGGAGCTGTTTTTT.